This entry is about one TCR beta chain. Germline V lookup: CDR1 KGHSH, CDR2 LQKENI. The CDR3 has 13 amino acids. Trimming took 1 base from V and 2 from J, leaving 5 bases between them. This entry comes from a study of blood T cell repertoires in COVID-19. Study background: Samples representing acute and convalescent COVID-19 were sourced from the United States, Italy and Spain. In each case, the material was cDNA or gDNA derived from T cells, B-cell-depleted T cells, or PBMCs.

Original analysis: By means of reference gene primer amplification, nucleated cell counts were estimated. Using immunoSEQ multiplex PCR, the repertoire was profiled, and TCRdb retains in-frame clones only, with some absent. The D gene and trimming were derived from the DNA, and the V and J assignments and clone size from that table. The sample gives 120,000 or so clones, approximately 81% of which show up once; about 12% is in the top ten. J is TRBJ1-1 and V is TRBV18; D not resolved. Sequencing was carried out using peripheral blood. The clonotype was recovered from a woman in her 30s who had recovered from COVID-19. For the CDR3, the DNA is TGTGCCAGCTCACCACTAGTAAACACTGAAGCTTTCTTT. It is translated as CASSPLVNTEAFF. The whole variable domain, filled in from reference TRBV18 and TRBJ1-1, reads NAGVMQNPRHLVRRRGQEARLRCSPMKGHSHVYWYRQLPEEGLKFMVYLQKENIIDESGMPKERFSAEFPKEGPSILRIQQVVRGDSAAYFCASSPLVNTEAFFGQGTRLTVV.